The sequence of this T cell receptor beta chain was determined in a study of T cells in Graves' hyperthyroidism and ophthalmopathy. Whole-study context: Once the initial diagnosis was made, peripheral blood was obtained before any treatment.

Germline lookup yields CDR1 MNHEY and CDR2 SVGEGT. Trimming removed 0 bases from V and 8 bases from J, with 10 bases in between. CDR3 length: 13 amino acids. Active moderate-to-severe ophthalmopathy, Clinical Activity Score at least 3, NOSPECS at least 4, under 3 months' duration. The authors obtained PBMCs from 7.5 to 10 ml of fresh peripheral blood. Broader study findings: In simple terms, a model built on 13 V-J features told ophthalmopathy apart from stable hyperthyroidism.

Amplified TCR beta CDR3 regions derived from RNA transcripts. The primer set for the first-round RT-PCR of the TCR CDR3 was HTBI. MiXCR, run by TCRdb on the multiplex PCR reads, gives a single entry per CDR3 protein. The profile shows about 380,000 distinct CDR3 sequences, approximately 17% of them singletons. This clonotype was counted a single time. The antigen remains undetermined. V and J are TRBV6-2 or TRBV6-3 and TRBJ1-2; no reliable D call. This clonotype was sampled from a man between 18 and 29 years old with Graves' ophthalmopathy. The sequencing sample was made of blood. The CDR3 nucleotides read TGTGCCAGCAGTTACTCGAGAGGGAGCGGCTACACCTTC. Protein product: CASSYSRGSGYTF.